These T cell receptor beta chains were read from a single sample in a study of blood T cell repertoires in COVID-19. Profiling relied on immunoSEQ multiplex PCR, and the TCRdb table lists in-frame clones only, not all of them. This table holds about 80,000 clones, more than 65% found once. Sequences were obtained from peripheral blood. The receptors shown here come from a man older than 75 with acute or convalescent COVID-19. Both conserved end residues are part of each CDR3. D genes are given only for firm matches. Rows give clone size only sometimes, using once, few, many, or a class for an expanded clone.

v_gene	j_gene	abundance	d_gene	CDR3aa	CDR3nt
TRBV6-5	TRBJ2-4	few	TRBD1	CASSSRTGLAKNIQYF	TGTGCCAGCAGTTCGAGGACAGGGTTAGCCAAAAACATTCAGTACTTC
TRBV7-9	TRBJ1-4	-	TRBD1	CASSLVVGGDRDEKLFF	TGTGCCAGCAGCTTAGTAGTCGGCGGGGACAGGGATGAAAAACTGTTTTTT
TRBV27	TRBJ1-6	-	-	CASTKERGSPLHF	TGTGCCAGCACCAAAGAGCGGGGGTCACCCCTCCACTTT
TRBV2	TRBJ2-7	-	TRBD2	CASRARTSGAPYEQYF	TGTGCCAGCAGGGCCCGGACTAGCGGGGCTCCCTACGAGCAGTACTTC
TRBV3-1/TRBV3-2	TRBJ2-5	-	-	CASSQGRGETQYF	TGTGCCAGCAGCCAAGGAAGGGGCGAGACCCAGTACTTC
TRBV5-6	TRBJ1-5	-	-	CASSLGGADDPQHF	TGTGCCAGCAGCTTGGGCGGCGCCGATGATCCCCAGCATTTT
TRBV30	TRBJ2-7	once	-	CAWSSGWEDEQYF	TGTGCCTGGAGTTCAGGGTGGGAGGACGAGCAGTACTTC
TRBV11-2	TRBJ1-1	-	TRBD1	CASSLARDRGEAFF	TGTGCCAGCAGCTTAGCCCGGGACAGGGGGGAAGCTTTCTTT
TRBV10-3	TRBJ2-7	-	TRBD2	CAISSFSGGWGEEQYF	TGTGCCATCAGTTCCTTCAGCGGGGGCTGGGGGGAAGAGCAGTACTTC
TRBV4-1	TRBJ2-3	-	TRBD2	CASSKGVLAGGSTDTQYF	TGCGCCAGCAGCAAAGGGGTTCTAGCGGGGGGAAGCACAGATACGCAGTATTTT
TRBV30	TRBJ1-2	-	-	CAWSVGVGGYTF	TGTGCCTGGAGTGTCGGAGTTGGTGGCTACACCTTC
TRBV6-9	TRBJ2-5	-	-	CASSYLGHRARETQYF	TGTGCCAGCAGTTATTTGGGGCACAGGGCGAGGGAGACCCAGTACTTC
TRBV11-2	TRBJ2-3	-	-	CASSSRVITDTQYF	TGTGCCAGCAGTAGCAGGGTTATAACAGATACGCAGTATTTT
TRBV4-1	TRBJ1-2	large	-	CASSQEQETSYGYTF	TGCGCCAGCAGCCAAGAACAGGAAACTTCCTATGGCTACACCTTC
TRBV27	TRBJ2-2	-	-	CASSFQGNTGELFF	TGTGCCAGCAGTTTTCAGGGTAACACCGGGGAGCTGTTTTTT
TRBV7-9	TRBJ1-5	few	-	CASSQGTFPQHF	TGTGCCAGCAGCCAGGGGACATTTCCCCAGCATTTT
TRBV3-1/TRBV3-2	TRBJ1-1	-	-	CASSQEVGRGPNTEAFF	TGTGCCAGCAGCCAAGAAGTCGGCAGGGGACCCAACACTGAAGCTTTCTTT
TRBV3-1/TRBV3-2	TRBJ2-7	-	TRBD1	CASSQRLTGGEQYF	TGTGCCAGCAGCCAAAGACTCACAGGGGGCGAGCAGTACTTC
TRBV10-2	TRBJ1-5	-	-	CASSESNGGGQPQHF	TGCGCCAGCAGTGAGTCGAATGGGGGGGGTCAGCCCCAGCATTTT
TRBV3-1/TRBV3-2	TRBJ1-2	few	TRBD1	CASTRTGDNGYTF	TGTGCCAGCACCAGGACAGGGGATAATGGCTACACCTTC
TRBV30	TRBJ1-2	-	-	CAWSVLQGAAGYTF	TGTGCCTGGAGTGTATTACAGGGTGCAGCTGGCTACACCTTC
TRBV11-2	TRBJ1-1	few	-	CASSLGLNTEAFF	TGTGCCAGCAGCTTGGGACTTAACACTGAAGCTTTCTTT
TRBV7-3	TRBJ2-5	-	-	CASRGAEGETQYF	TGTGCCAGCAGGGGGGCCGAGGGAGAGACCCAGTACTTC
TRBV9	TRBJ2-7	-	-	CASSARGASDEQYF	TGTGCCAGCAGCGCACGGGGAGCCTCGGACGAGCAGTACTTC
TRBV7-2	TRBJ1-1	-	-	CASSSRQMNTEAFF	TGTGCCAGCAGCTCCCGACAGATGAACACTGAAGCTTTCTTT
TRBV4-1	TRBJ1-1	-	TRBD1	CASSQVNPGQGAIEAFF	TGCGCCAGCAGCCAAGTTAACCCAGGACAGGGGGCCATAGAAGCTTTCTTT
TRBV10-3	TRBJ2-3	-	-	CAIAPRADTQYF	TGTGCCATCGCCCCTAGAGCAGATACGCAGTATTTT
TRBV2	TRBJ1-1	-	-	CASSASTGNTEAFF	TGTGCCAGCAGTGCATCGACAGGGAACACTGAAGCTTTCTTT
TRBV7-9	TRBJ2-3	-	-	CASSLLQGYTDTQYF	TGTGCCAGCAGCTTGTTGCAGGGGTACACAGATACGCAGTATTTT
TRBV9	TRBJ2-1	-	-	CASSVGGRSVNNEQFF	TGTGCCAGCAGCGTAGGGGGCCGTTCGGTTAACAATGAGCAGTTCTTC
TRBV27	TRBJ2-2	-	-	CASISRRGTGELFF	TGTGCCAGCATTTCCCGCAGGGGCACCGGGGAGCTGTTTTTT
TRBV6-5	TRBJ1-5	-	-	CASTTPRQGNQPQHF	TGTGCCAGCACCACCCCGAGACAGGGCAATCAGCCCCAGCATTTT
TRBV2	TRBJ2-3	-	-	CAISGDTDTQYF	TGTGCCATTAGCGGTGACACTGATACGCAGTATTTT
TRBV7-3	TRBJ2-1	-	TRBD2	CASSLISGAGPNNEQFF	TGTGCCAGCAGCTTAATCTCTGGAGCGGGGCCAAACAATGAGCAGTTCTTC
TRBV18	TRBJ1-5	once	TRBD1	CASSPGQGEQPQHF	TGTGCCAGCTCACCTGGACAGGGGGAACAGCCCCAGCATTTT
TRBV20-1	TRBJ2-1	-	TRBD2	CSASPAGGRNEQFF	TGCAGTGCTAGTCCAGCGGGGGGCAGGAATGAGCAGTTCTTC
TRBV4-2	TRBJ2-1	-	TRBD2	CASSQERLAVNEQFF	TGTGCCAGCAGCCAAGAAAGGCTAGCGGTCAATGAGCAGTTCTTC
TRBV18	TRBJ1-2	-	TRBD1	CASSPTSGQGHNYGYTF	TGTGCCAGCTCACCGACATCGGGACAGGGACATAACTATGGCTACACCTTC
TRBV9	TRBJ1-3	-	-	CASSASSRGPLGNTIYF	TGTGCCAGCAGCGCCTCATCCAGGGGTCCTTTAGGAAACACCATATATTTT
TRBV7-7	TRBJ2-7	-	TRBD1	CASSLGERDRESYEQYF	TGTGCTAGCAGCTTAGGGGAGCGGGACAGGGAATCCTACGAGCAGTACTTC
TRBV5-4	TRBJ2-1	-	TRBD2	CASSSSGGARYNEQFF	TGTGCCAGCAGCTCTAGCGGGGGGGCTAGATACAATGAGCAGTTCTTC
TRBV5-8	TRBJ1-2	-	TRBD1	CASSLLRTGRNGYTF	TGTGCCAGCAGCCTGTTAAGGACAGGGAGGAATGGCTACACCTTC